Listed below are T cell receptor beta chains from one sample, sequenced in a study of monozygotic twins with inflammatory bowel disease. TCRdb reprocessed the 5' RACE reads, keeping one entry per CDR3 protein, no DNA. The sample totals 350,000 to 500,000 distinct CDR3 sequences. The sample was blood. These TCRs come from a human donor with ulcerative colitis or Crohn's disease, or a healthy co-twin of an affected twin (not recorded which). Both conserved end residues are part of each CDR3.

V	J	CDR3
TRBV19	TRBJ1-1	CASSIGGTMNTEAFF
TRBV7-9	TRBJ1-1	CASREGTGNTEAFF
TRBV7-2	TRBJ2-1	CASSLVDRGSGEQFF
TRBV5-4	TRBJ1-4	CASSVGRPVEKLFF
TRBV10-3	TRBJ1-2	CAISESVGSNNYGYTF
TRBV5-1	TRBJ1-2	CASSLTGQVRDGYTF
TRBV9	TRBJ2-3	CASSFSGSPPGDTQYF
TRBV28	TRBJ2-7	CASNQNYEQYF
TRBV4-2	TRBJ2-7	CASSGDYEQYF
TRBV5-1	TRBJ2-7	CASSYQAGLTYEQYF
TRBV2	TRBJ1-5	CASTGQDLQPQHF
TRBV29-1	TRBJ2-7	CSVIRTSTYEQYF
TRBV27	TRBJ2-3	CASSDREGDTQYF
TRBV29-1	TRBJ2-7	CSVEGLAYEQYF
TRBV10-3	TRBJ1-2	CAISSRWGSSGYTF
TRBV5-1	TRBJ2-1	CASSLSPGPYNEQFF
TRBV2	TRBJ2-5	CASGNGETQYF
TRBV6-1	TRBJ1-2	CASSESVGTGFGYTF
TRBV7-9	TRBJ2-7	CASSYPETPGEQYF
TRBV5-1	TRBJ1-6	CASSLEADSNSPLHF
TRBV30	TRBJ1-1	CAWSVYPGHPNTEAFF
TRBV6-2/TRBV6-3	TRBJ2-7	CASSRRGETYEQYF
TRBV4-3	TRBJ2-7	CASSQFLDLAGDEQYF
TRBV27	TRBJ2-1	CASSSSQLWNEQFF
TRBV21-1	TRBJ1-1	CASSSRGTGVFTEAFF
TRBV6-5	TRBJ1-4	CASSPGGGRGEKLFF
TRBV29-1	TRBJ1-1	CSVTLGAGTEAFF
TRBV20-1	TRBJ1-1	CSARKAGPEAFF
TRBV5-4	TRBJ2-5	CASSSALDLKTQYF
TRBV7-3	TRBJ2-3	CASSLQGGTDTQYF
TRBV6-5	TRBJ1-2	CASSYPTPTEPNYGYTF
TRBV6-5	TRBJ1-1	CASSLTGKSSAFF
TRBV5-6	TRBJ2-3	CASSLGITDTQYF
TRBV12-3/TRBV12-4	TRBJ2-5	CASSLAGLETQYF
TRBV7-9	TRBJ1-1	CASSWRGGTEAFF
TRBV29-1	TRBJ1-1	CSVGSGVNTEAFF
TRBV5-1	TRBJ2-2	CASSFEAGGAANTGELFF
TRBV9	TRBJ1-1	CASSPPGGGAEAFF
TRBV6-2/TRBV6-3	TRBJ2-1	CASSTDRTSSSGEQFF
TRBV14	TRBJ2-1	CASSANRLAEQFF
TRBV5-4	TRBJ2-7	CASSSPQRGAEQYF
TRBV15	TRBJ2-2	CAVTKAGSRSYTGELFF
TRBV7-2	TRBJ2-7	CASSPDYFVYEQYF
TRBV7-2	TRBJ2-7	CASSLVAYEQYF
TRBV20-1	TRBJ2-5	CSARIPQRPQATQYF
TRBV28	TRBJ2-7	CASSLNPGMFPLEQYF
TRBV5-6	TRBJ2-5	CASSMRETQYF
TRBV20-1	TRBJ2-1	CSARKPGIYNEQFF